This T cell receptor beta chain was found in a study of OX40 agonist ivuxolimab in advanced cancers. The CDR3 consists of 15 residues. V was trimmed by 5 bases and J by 0 bases, leaving 14 bases between them. The germline CDR1 and CDR2 sequences are MNHEY and SMNVEV (reference sequence). Only in-frame clones appear in the TCRdb table, and some are missing; sequencing was by immunoSEQ multiplex PCR. This sample has roughly 82,000 clones, with around four fifths found just once. The TCR sequence derives from an adult with an advanced solid tumor such as melanoma, head and neck, liver or kidney cancer. The source was CD4+ or CD8+ T cells sorted from blood, collected in a trial of the OX40 agonist ivuxolimab. The chain is built from TRBV27 and TRBJ2-7; no clear D gene. The CDR3 protein is CASSRTYSSSYEQYF. CDR3 DNA: TGTGCCAGCAGTCGAACATATTCTAGCTCCTACGAGCAGTACTTC.